The clone carrying this TCR beta chain was found many times. Antigen unknown. Investigators prepared the TCR beta libraries by applying iRepertoire HTBI primers and Arm-PCR of CDR3 regions. TCRdb re-called the multiplex PCR reads with MiXCR, one entry per CDR3 protein. The sample contains approximately 490,000 distinct CDR3 sequences, around 16% of which appear only once. The sample comes from a study of regulatory T cells in long-lasting Graves disease. In the study overall: New Graves' disease cases had less than 3 months of antithyroid drugs.

The time point denotes: newly diagnosed GD, antithyroid drugs for less than 3 months. Extracted RNA from PBMCs served as the source of the TCR library. The CDR3 covers 14 residues. The germline gives CDR1 SNHLY, CDR2 FYNNEI. Trimming shortened V by 5 bases and J by 0 bases, and 8 bases separated the two germline ends. General study findings and limits: Segments TRBV28, TRBJ1-2 and TRBJ2-5 showed preferential usage in persistent disease.

These records were also assigned to another study, of T cells in Graves' hyperthyroidism and ophthalmopathy. That paper states: The TCR CDR3 first-round RT-PCR relied on the HTBI primer set.

The TCR originated in a man in his forties with Graves disease. The source material was peripheral blood mononuclear cells (PBMCs), sampled at new diagnosis, from a patient treated with antithyroid drugs. The chain recombines TRBV2 with TRBJ2-1; D is undetermined. The CDR3 is CASSSRISYNEQFF. CDR3 DNA sequence: TGTGCCAGCAGTTCCCGGATCTCCTACAATGAGCAGTTCTTC.